The entry that follows covers one TCR beta chain sequence. The antigen remains unidentified. This entry belongs to a study of identical twins. Study conclusions and caveats: Sequences that were beta out-of-frame showed weaker excess twin sharing. Diverse VJ usage suggested most zero-insertion clonotypes were not invariant T cells.

Only healthy Caucasians were enrolled as donors. The CDR3 is 17 residues long. The germline CDR1 and CDR2 sequences are SGHKS and YYEKEE (reference sequence). J gave up 3 bases and V 3 bases, and 13 bases lay outside the gene matches. A universal primer site was incorporated via template switching, and the cDNA contained unique molecular identifiers. A single record per CDR3 protein comes from TCRdb applying MiXCR to the 5' RACE reads. The data show about 920,000 distinct CDR3 sequences, with over 9% seen just once and around 1.5% held by the top ten. The same sample was also studied in work on yellow fever vaccine responses in identical twins.

The V call is TRBV5-5, the J call TRBJ2-3; TRBD2 agrees at 7 bases. Sequencing was done on a sample of PBMCs. The source of this sequence is a woman aged 18-29 years in good health. Here the CDR3 reads CASSSLMASGRTDTQYF. The CDR3 DNA sequence: TGTGCCAGCAGCTCTCTTATGGCTAGCGGTCGTACAGATACGCAGTATTTT.